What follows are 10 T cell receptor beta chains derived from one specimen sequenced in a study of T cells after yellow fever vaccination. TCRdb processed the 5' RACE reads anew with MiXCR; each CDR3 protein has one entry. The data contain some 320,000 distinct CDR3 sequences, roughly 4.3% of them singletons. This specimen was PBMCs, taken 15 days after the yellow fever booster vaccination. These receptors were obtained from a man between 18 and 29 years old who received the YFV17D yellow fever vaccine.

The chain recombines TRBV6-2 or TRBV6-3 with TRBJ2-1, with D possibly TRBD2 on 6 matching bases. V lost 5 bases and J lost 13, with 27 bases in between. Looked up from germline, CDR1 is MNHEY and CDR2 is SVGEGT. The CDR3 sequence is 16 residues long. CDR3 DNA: TGTGCCAGCAGTCAGTCATCCGGGACTCATGTTGGCCTCCAGTTCTTC. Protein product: CASSQSSGTHVGLQFF.

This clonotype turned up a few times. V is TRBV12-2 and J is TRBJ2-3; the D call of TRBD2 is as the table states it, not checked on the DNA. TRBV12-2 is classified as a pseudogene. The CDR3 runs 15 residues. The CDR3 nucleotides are TGTGCAAGTCGCCAGACTAGCGGCGTTCCAGATACGCAGTATTTT. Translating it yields CASRQTSGVPDTQYF.

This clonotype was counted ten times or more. The CDR3 is CSASREEKLFF. DNA for the CDR3: TGCAGTGCTAGTAGGGAGGAAAAACTGTTTTTT. The gene calls are TRBV20-1 and TRBJ1-4; D is uncertain. V lost 3 bases and J lost 8, with 7 bases in between. In germline, CDR1 is DFQATT, CDR2 SNEGSKA (reference sequence). The CDR3 runs 11 residues.

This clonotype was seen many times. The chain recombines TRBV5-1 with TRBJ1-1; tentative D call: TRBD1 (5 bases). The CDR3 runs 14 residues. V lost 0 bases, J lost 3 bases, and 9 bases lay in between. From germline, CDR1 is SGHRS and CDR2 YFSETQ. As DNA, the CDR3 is TGCGCCAGCAGCTTGGCCTCGGGGGACACTGAAGCTTTCTTT. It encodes CASSLASGDTEAFF.

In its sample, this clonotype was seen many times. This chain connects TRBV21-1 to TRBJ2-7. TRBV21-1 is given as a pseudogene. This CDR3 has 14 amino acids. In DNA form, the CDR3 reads TGTGCCAGCAGCAAAGGGGGTCGCTCCTACGAGCAGTACGTC. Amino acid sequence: CASSKGGRSYEQYV.

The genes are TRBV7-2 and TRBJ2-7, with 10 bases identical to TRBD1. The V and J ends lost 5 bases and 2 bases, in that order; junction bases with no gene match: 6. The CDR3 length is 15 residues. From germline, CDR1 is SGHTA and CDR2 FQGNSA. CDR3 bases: TGTGCCAGCAGCCCCCGGACAGGGGGGGCCTACGAGCAGTACTTC. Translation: CASSPRTGGAYEQYF.

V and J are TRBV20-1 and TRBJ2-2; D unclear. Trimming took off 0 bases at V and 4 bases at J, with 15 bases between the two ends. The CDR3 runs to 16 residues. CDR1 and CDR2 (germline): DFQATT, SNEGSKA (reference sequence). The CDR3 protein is CSARDVKGLGTGELFF. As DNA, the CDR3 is TGCAGTGCTAGAGATGTTAAGGGTCTCGGCACCGGGGAGCTGTTTTTT.

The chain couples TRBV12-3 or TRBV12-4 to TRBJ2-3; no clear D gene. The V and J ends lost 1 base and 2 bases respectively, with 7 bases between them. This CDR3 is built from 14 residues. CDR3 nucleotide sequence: TGTGCCAGCAGTTTAGTCCCCTTCACAGATACGCAGTATTTT. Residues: CASSLVPFTDTQYF.

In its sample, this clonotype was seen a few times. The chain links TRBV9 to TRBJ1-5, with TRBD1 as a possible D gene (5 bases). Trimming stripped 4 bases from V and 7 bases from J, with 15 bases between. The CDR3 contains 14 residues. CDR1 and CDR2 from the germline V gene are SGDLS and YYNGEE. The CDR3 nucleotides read TGTGCCAGCAGCCTCTTTGGAGGGACCCAGCCCCAGCATTTT. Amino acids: CASSLFGGTQPQHF.

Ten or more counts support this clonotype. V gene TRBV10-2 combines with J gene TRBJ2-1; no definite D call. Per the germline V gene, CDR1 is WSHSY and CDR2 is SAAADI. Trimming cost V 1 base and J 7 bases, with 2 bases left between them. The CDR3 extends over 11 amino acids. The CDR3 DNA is TGCGCCAGCAGTGAGTGGAATGAGCAGTTCTTC. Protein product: CASSEWNEQFF.